The 21 T cell receptor beta chains below were found in one sample sequenced in a study of tumor and adjacent non-tumor tissue in lung cancer. The library came from three nested PCR rounds adapted from ARM-PCR protocols. TCRdb passed the multiplex PCR reads through MiXCR, listing each CDR3 protein once. The sample has about 200,000 distinct CDR3 sequences, 71% seen once. This sample's RNA came from whole unsorted tissue. The material sequenced was lung tumor tissue. Receptors originate from a man aged 60 to 75 with non-small cell lung cancer.

Points on this clonotype: One junction end disagrees with the germline gene, perhaps due to a read error. The rearrangement joins TRBV11-2 to TRBJ2-1, with D unclear. This CDR3 contains 13 residues. Germline assignment: CDR1 SGHAT and CDR2 FQNNGV. The CDR3 coding sequence is TGTGTCAGCAGCTTAGAGTCGTTTAATGAGCAGTTCTTC. Its protein is CVSSLESFNEQFF.

Comments on this clonotype: A read error may account for a junction end that differs from germline. CDR3 loop: CNALAGPTDTEYF. The CDR3 bases are TGCAATGCCTTAGCGGGACCCACAGATACGGAGTATTTT. This chain joins TRBV20-1 and TRBJ2-3, with 8 bases identical to TRBD2. The CDR3 spans 13 residues. Germline values: CDR1 DFQATT, CDR2 SNEGSKA (reference sequence).

V gene TRBV20-1 combines with J gene TRBJ1-5, with D unclear. The germline V and J ends were trimmed by 0 bases and 2 bases, with 14 bases remaining between them. Per the germline V gene, CDR1 is DFQATT and CDR2 is SNEGSKA (reference sequence). The CDR3 is 16 amino acids. The CDR3 loop is CSAREGEGRGNQPQHF. The CDR3 bases are TGCAGTGCTAGAGAGGGAGAGGGCCGAGGCAATCAGCCCCAGCATTTT.

This clonotype was counted at least ten times. The genes are TRBV11-2 and TRBJ2-1, with TRBD2 identical over 7 bases. This CDR3 is built from 15 residues. Germline assignment: CDR1 SGHAT and CDR2 FQNNGV. Trimming at V came to 5 bases and at J to 6 bases, leaving 10 bases not matched to a gene. Here the CDR3 reads CASSHYAGAANEQFF. In DNA, the CDR3 is TGTGCCAGCAGCCACTACGCGGGAGCGGCCAATGAGCAGTTCTTC.

This clonotype was seen a few times. This may arise from a read error, as a much more abundant clone is one base away. This sequence joins TRBV11-2 and TRBJ2-3; D is uncertain. The germline CDR1 and CDR2 sequences are SGHAT and FQNNGV. The CDR3 is 13 amino acids. CDR3 nucleotide sequence: TGTGCCAGCAGCTTAGATGACTTGCGTACGCGGTATTTT. It codes for CASSLDDLRTRYF.

For this clonotype: This may arise from a read error, as a much more abundant clone is one base away. The CDR3 region has the DNA TGCGCCAGCTGTGACACTTCGAGCTCCTACGAGCAGTACTTC. Its translation is CASCDTSSSYEQYF. This chain connects TRBV10-1 to TRBJ2-7; D not certain. This CDR3 has 14 amino acids. CDR1 and CDR2 (germline): WNHNN, SYGVQD (reference sequence).

This clonotype was observed at least ten times. This sequence joins TRBV20-1 and TRBJ2-3; possible D gene TRBD2, 5 bases. The germline V gene encodes CDR1 DFQATT and CDR2 SNEGSKA (reference sequence). This CDR3 is built from 14 residues. Trimming shortened V by 3 bases and J by 0 bases, and 10 bases separated the two germline ends. CDR3 nucleotides: TGCAGTGCTAGCGGCCGGGGAAGCACAGATACGCAGTATTTT. The encoded protein is CSASGRGSTDTQYF.

This clonotype turned up a few times. The junction differs from germline at one of its ends, possibly a read error. The chain carries TRBV11-3 and TRBJ2-4, with D perhaps being TRBD1 or TRBD2 (6 bases each). This CDR3 contains 13 residues. CDR1 SGHNT and CDR2 YENEEA come from the germline V gene. CDR3: CASRAAGTNTQYF. The CDR3 nucleotides read TGTGCCAGTAGGGCCGCGGGGACAAACACTCAGTACTTC.

A note on this clonotype: Here the CDR3 omits its conserved ending phenylalanine or tryptophan, so a read error is the likely source. V usage is TRBV4-3 and J usage is TRBJ2-3, with D unresolved. This CDR3 is built from 14 residues. Germline CDR1 and CDR2: LGHNA and YSLEER. CDR3 bases: TGTGCCAGGAGTGTTGAATTCGTCACAGATACGCAGTATATT. Residues: CARSVEFVTDTQYI.

Details on this clonotype: This likely comes from a read error, as the CDR3 has no conserved phenylalanine or tryptophan at its end. DNA for the CDR3: TGTCCCAGCAGTCCGATTTACAATGAGCAGTTCTTA. Its protein product is CPSSPIYNEQFL. This chain connects TRBV6-1 to TRBJ2-1; D gene unclear. Germline lookup yields CDR1 MNHNS and CDR2 SASEGT. CDR3 length: 12 amino acids.

Regarding this clonotype: A much larger clone lies one base from this, so it may be a read error. The CDR3 is CATGSTLNIEAFF. In DNA, the CDR3 is TGTGCCACGGGTAGTACACTGAACATTGAAGCTTTCTTT. The rearrangement uses TRBV11-2 and TRBJ1-1, with D unresolved. In germline, CDR1 is SGHAT, CDR2 FQNNGV. The CDR3 is 13 residues long. Supplemented by reference TRBV11-2 and TRBJ1-1, the full variable domain reads EAGVAQSPRYKIIEKRQSVAFWCNPISGHATLYWYQQILGQGPKLLIQFQNNGVVDDSQLPKDRFSAERLKGVDSTLKIQPAKLEDSAVYLCATGSTLNIEAFFGQGTRLTVV.

Note on this clonotype: No conserved phenylalanine or tryptophan ends this CDR3, so it is likely a read error. This chain links TRBV11-2 with TRBJ1-2, with D possibly being TRBD1 (5 bases). The CDR3 is 14 amino acids. Germline CDR1 and CDR2: SGHAT and FQNNGV. Trimming took off 8 bases at V and 6 bases at J, with 19 bases between the two ends. The CDR3 coding sequence is TGTGCCAGCGGCTCCGGGACGGCACGAGATGGCTACACCTTG. Translated: CASGSGTARDGYTL.

To note about this clonotype: One base away lies a much larger clone, so this may be a sequencing read error. The chain joins TRBV12-3 or TRBV12-4 to TRBJ1-6; unclear D gene. The CDR3 sequence is 13 residues long. Trimming removed 7 bases at V and 8 bases at J, with 12 bases between. The CDR3 loop reads CASNPTRDSPLHF. The CDR3 coding sequence is TGTGCCAGCAATCCCACTAGGGATTCACCCCTCCACTTT.

Note on this clonotype: A clone one base away is much larger, so this may be a read error. The chain joins TRBV7-3 to TRBJ2-1; D gene ambiguous. Germline V gene sequence: CDR1 SGHTA, CDR2 FQGTGA. The CDR3 length is 15 residues. V was trimmed by 4 bases and J by 2 bases, leaving 12 bases between them. CDR3 in DNA: TGTGCCAGCAGCTGGTCGGCTGCCACCTACAATGAGCAGTTCTTC. Translated, it gives CASSWSAATYNEQFF.

Of note for this clonotype: This CDR3 fails to terminate in the conserved phenylalanine or tryptophan, so it likely reflects a read error. The chain is built from TRBV11-3 and TRBJ2-5, with D possibly matching TRBD2 (6 bases). Germline V gives CDR1 SGHNT, CDR2 YENEEA. This CDR3 has 17 residues. The CDR3 DNA sequence: TGTGCCAGCAGCTTAGGTCCTGGCGCGAGGAGGGGAGAGACACAGTACCTC. Translating it yields CASSLGPGARRGETQYL.

The gene calls are TRBV11-2 and TRBJ2-3; D possibly uses TRBD1 or TRBD2 (6 bases each). Germline V gene lookup returns CDR1 SGHAT and CDR2 FQNNGV. The CDR3 is made up of 15 amino acids. The ends were cut back, 2 bases at V and 5 bases at J, with 14 bases in the middle. Here the CDR3 DNA reads TGTGCCAGCAGCTTAACTGGGGGGCTGATAGATACGCAGTATTTT. Its protein is CASSLTGGLIDTQYF.

The chain joins TRBV20-1 to TRBJ1-5; D call uncertain. The V end was cut by 1 base, the J end by 0 bases, with 10 bases between. From germline, CDR1 is DFQATT and CDR2 SNEGSKA (reference sequence). The CDR3 consists of 15 residues. CDR3 amino acids: CSARVAGISNQPQHF. CDR3 bases: TGCAGTGCTAGAGTAGCAGGTATTAGCAATCAGCCCCAGCATTTT.

There are many counts of this clonotype. The chain links TRBV30 to TRBJ1-2, with D possibly TRBD1 on 5 matching bases. V lost 0 bases to trimming and J lost 5 bases, with 22 bases between them. The CDR3 consists of 17 residues. Germline V gives CDR1 GTSNPN, CDR2 SVGIG (reference sequence). CDR3 sequence: CAWSVPWAAEGPYGYTF. The DNA of the CDR3 is TGTGCCTGGAGTGTACCCTGGGCCGCCGAGGGACCATATGGCTACACCTTC.

This rearrangement joins TRBV11-2 to TRBJ2-7, with TRBD2 matching 7 bases. There are 15 residues in the CDR3. Germline CDR1 reads SGHAT; CDR2 reads FQNNGV. With V trimmed by 3 bases and J by 2 bases, 7 bases remained unmatched. The CDR3 bases are TGTGCCAGCAGCTTTGGGAGGGATACAGCCTACGAGCAGTACTTC. As protein: CASSFGRDTAYEQYF. The full variable domain, completed using reference TRBV11-2 and TRBJ2-7, is EAGVAQSPRYKIIEKRQSVAFWCNPISGHATLYWYQQILGQGPKLLIQFQNNGVVDDSQLPKDRFSAERLKGVDSTLKIQPAKLEDSAVYLCASSFGRDTAYEQYFGPGTRLTVT.

As to this clonotype: A read error may account for a junction end that differs from germline. The chain uses TRBV11-3 and TRBJ1-1, with D hard to call. This CDR3 contains 14 residues. The germline V gene has CDR1 SGHNT and CDR2 YENEEA. CDR3 DNA sequence: TGTACCAGCAACTTGCACGGACGGCAGACTGAAGCTTTCTTT. Protein: CTSNLHGRQTEAFF.

Comments on this clonotype: The junction and the germline gene differ at one end; a read error may be behind it. The chain combines TRBV11-3 with TRBJ2-3; a possible D gene is TRBD2 (6 bases). The CDR3 has 16 amino acids. From germline, CDR1 is SGHNT and CDR2 YENEEA. In DNA form, the CDR3 reads TGTGCCAGCAGTTTCCAACTAACGGGAGTCACAGATACGCAATATTTT. As protein: CASSFQLTGVTDTQYF.